This TCR beta chain was sequenced in a study of blood T cell repertoires in COVID-19. The method was immunoSEQ multiplex PCR; TCRdb's version includes in-frame clones alone and lacks a portion of them. The sample has roughly 100,000 clones, more than 70% seen once. The source is a woman of 80 years or more in a cohort sampled during active COVID-19. Material: peripheral blood.

The CDR3 bases are TGTGCCAGCAGCCAAGACCAGGGACTAGCGAACACCGGGGAGCTGTTTTTT. Translating it yields CASSQDQGLANTGELFF. This chain uses TRBV3-1 (or the pseudogene TRBV3-2) with TRBJ2-2, with 8 bases that match TRBD2. CDR1 and CDR2 (germline): LGHDT, YNNKEL (reference sequence). V trimming: 0 bases; J trimming: 0 bases; junction bases outside the gene matches: 3. This CDR3 region has 17 residues.